The present TCR beta chain was sequenced within a study of blood T cell repertoires in COVID-19. Study context: Some COVID-19 samples were acute and others convalescent; all came from the United States, Italy and Spain. PBMCs, B-cell-depleted T cells, or T cells provided the cDNA or gDNA that made up the material.

Losses at the gene ends were 7 bases for V and 7 bases for J; bases not matched to a gene: 4. The germline V gene has CDR1 MDHEN and CDR2 SYDVKM. This CDR3 is built from 12 residues. In the original workflow: From reference gene primer amplification, estimates of nucleated cell counts were derived. Repertoires were generated with immunoSEQ multiplex PCR, while TCRdb's copy carries only in-frame clones and drops some. The DNA gave D and trimming, while V, J and clone size come from that table. The sample consists of tens of thousands of clones, more than 75% of them appearing once. The sequenced sample was peripheral blood. The TCR comes from a woman of 80 years or more with acute or convalescent COVID-19. The V call is TRBV28, the J call TRBJ1-2; TRBD1 matches 9 bases. DNA for the CDR3: TGTGCCAGCACGAGGGACAGGGCTGGCTACACCTTC. Protein product: CASTRDRAGYTF.